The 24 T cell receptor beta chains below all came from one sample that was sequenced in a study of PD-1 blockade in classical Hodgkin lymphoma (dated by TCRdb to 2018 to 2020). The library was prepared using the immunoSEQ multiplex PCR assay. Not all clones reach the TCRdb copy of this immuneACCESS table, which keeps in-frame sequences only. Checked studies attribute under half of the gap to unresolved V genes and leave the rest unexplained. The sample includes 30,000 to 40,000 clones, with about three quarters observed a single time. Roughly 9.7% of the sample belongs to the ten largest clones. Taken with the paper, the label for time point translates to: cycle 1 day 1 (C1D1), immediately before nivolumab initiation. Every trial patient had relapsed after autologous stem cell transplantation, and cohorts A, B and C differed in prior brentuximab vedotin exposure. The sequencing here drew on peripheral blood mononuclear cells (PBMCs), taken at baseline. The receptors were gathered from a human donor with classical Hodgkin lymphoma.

The CDR3 protein is CASSAGTVNTGELFF. The DNA of the CDR3 is TGTGCCAGCAGCGCCGGGACCGTGAACACCGGGGAGCTGTTTTTT. The rearrangement uses TRBV9 and TRBJ2-2; D may correspond to TRBD1 or TRBD2 (5 bases each). This CDR3 spans 15 amino acids. The V gene lost 3 bases and the J gene lost 1 base, with 10 bases spanning the gap. In germline, CDR1 is SGDLS, CDR2 YYNGEE.

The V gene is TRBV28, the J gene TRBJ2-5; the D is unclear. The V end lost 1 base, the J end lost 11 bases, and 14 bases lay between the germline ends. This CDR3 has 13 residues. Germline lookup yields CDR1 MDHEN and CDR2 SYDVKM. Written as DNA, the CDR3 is TGTGCCAGCAGTTTATCCCCCCAGACAAAGCAGTACTTC. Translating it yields CASSLSPQTKQYF.

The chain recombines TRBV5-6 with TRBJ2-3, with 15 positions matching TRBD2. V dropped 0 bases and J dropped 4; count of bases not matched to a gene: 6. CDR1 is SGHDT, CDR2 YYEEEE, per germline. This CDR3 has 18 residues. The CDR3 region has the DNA TGTGCCAGCAGCTTGGTAGGACTAGCGGGAGGGTCGGCAGATACGCAGTATTTT. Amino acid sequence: CASSLVGLAGGSADTQYF.

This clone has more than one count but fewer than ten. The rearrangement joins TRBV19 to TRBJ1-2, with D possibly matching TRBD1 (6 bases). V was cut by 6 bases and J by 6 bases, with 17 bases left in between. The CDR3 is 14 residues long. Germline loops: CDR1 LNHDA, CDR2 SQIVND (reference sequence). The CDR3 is CASRTRTARDGYTF. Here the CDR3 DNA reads TGTGCCAGTAGGACCAGGACAGCGCGTGATGGCTACACCTTC.

The CDR3 DNA follows: TGTGCCAGCAGAGGAGGCGGTGGGGGGGTTGGCGAGCAGTACTTC. The encoded protein is CASRGGGGGVGEQYF. The J gene is TRBJ2-7, the V gene TRBV7-2; TRBD2 matches 7 bases. The germline CDR1 and CDR2 sequences are SGHTA and FQGNSA. CDR3 size: 15 residues. The ends lost 6 bases at V and 6 bases at J; junction bases unmatched: 14.

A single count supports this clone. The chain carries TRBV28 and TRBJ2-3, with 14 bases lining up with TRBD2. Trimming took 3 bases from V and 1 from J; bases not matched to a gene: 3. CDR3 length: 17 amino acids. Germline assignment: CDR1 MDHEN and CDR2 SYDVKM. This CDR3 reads CASSLGLAGVGTDTQYF. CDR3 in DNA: TGTGCCAGCAGTTTGGGACTAGCGGGAGTCGGCACAGATACGCAGTATTTT. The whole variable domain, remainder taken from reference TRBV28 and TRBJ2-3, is DVKVTQSSRYLVKRTGEKVFLECVQDMDHENMFWYRQDPGLGLRLIYFSYDVKMKEKGDIPEGYSVSREKKERFSLILESASTNQTSMYLCASSLGLAGVGTDTQYFGPGTRLTVL.

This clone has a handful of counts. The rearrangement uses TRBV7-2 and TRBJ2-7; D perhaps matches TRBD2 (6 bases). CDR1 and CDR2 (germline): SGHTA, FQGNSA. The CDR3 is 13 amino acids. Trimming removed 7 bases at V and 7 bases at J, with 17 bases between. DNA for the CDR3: TGTGCCAGCAAAGGGCGGGAAAGGAATGAGCAGTACTTC. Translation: CASKGRERNEQYF. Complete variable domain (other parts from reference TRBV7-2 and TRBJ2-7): GAGVSQSPSNKVTEKGKDVELRCDPISGHTALYWYRQSLGQGLEFLIYFQGNSAPDKSGLPSDRFSAERTGGSVSTLTIQRTQQEDSAVYLCASKGRERNEQYFGPGTRLTVT.

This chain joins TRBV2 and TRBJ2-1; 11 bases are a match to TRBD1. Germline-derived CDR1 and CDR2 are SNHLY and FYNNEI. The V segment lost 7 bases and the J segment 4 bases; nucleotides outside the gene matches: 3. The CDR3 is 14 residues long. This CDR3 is CASTGQGAYNEQFF. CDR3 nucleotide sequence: TGTGCCAGCACTGGACAGGGGGCTTACAATGAGCAGTTCTTC. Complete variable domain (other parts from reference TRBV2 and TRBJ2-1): EPEVTQTPSHQVTQMGQEVILRCVPISNHLYFYWYRQILGQKVEFLVSFYNNEISEKSEIFDDQFSVERPDGSNFTLKIRSTKLEDSAMYFCASTGQGAYNEQFFGPGTRLTVL.

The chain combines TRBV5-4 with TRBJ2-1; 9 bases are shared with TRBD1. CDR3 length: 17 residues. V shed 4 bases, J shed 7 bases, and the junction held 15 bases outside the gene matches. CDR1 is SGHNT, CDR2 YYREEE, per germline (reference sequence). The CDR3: CASSPTGTGMGGNEQFF. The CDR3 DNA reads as TGTGCCAGCAGCCCCACCGGGACAGGGATGGGTGGGAATGAGCAGTTCTTC.

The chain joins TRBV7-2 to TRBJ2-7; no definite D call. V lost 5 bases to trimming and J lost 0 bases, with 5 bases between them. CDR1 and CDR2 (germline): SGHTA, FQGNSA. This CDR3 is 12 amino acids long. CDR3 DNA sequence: TGTGCCAGCAGCCCGTACTCCTACGAGCAGTACTTC. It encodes CASSPYSYEQYF.

CDR3 sequence reads: CASSSESTTEQYF. In DNA, the CDR3 is TGTGCCAGCAGCTCTGAATCGACTACCGAGCAGTACTTC. This chain joins TRBV11-2 and TRBJ2-7, with a weak D call TRBD2 (5 bases). The germline CDR1 and CDR2 sequences are SGHAT and FQNNGV. V gave up 4 bases and J gave up 6 bases, with 13 bases separating them. This CDR3 is built from 13 residues.

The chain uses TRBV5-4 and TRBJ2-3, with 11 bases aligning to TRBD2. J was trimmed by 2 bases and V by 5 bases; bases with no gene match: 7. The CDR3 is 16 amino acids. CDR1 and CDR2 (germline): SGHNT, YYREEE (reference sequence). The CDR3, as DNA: TGTGCCAGCAGTTTTCCGGGACTAGCGGACACAGATACGCAGTATTTT. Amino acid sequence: CASSFPGLADTDTQYF.

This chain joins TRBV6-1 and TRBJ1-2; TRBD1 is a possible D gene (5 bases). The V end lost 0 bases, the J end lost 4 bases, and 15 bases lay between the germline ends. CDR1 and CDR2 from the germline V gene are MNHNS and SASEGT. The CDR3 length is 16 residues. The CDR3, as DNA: TGTGCCAGCAGTGAAGCGCAAGGTTCAGGGAGCTATGGCTACACCTTC. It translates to CASSEAQGSGSYGYTF.

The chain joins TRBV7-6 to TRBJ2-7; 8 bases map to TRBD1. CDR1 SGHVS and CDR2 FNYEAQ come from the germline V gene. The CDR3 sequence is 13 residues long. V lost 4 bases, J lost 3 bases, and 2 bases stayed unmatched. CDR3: CASSYDRGYEQYF. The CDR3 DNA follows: TGTGCCAGCAGCTACGACAGGGGCTACGAGCAGTACTTC.

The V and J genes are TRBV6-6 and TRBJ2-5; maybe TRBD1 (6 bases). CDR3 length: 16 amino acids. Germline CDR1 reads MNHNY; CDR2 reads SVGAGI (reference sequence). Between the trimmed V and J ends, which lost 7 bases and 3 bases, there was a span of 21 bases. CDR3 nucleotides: TGTGCCAGCACCATAGGGGCGGGTAGGGGGAAAGAGACCCAGTACTTC. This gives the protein CASTIGAGRGKETQYF.

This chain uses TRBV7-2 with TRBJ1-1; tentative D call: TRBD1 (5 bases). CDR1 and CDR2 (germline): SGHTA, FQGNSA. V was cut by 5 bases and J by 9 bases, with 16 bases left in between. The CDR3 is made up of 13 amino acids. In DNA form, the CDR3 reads TGTGCCAGCAGCGTCCGGGACCGTACGCAAGCTTTCTTT. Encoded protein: CASSVRDRTQAFF.

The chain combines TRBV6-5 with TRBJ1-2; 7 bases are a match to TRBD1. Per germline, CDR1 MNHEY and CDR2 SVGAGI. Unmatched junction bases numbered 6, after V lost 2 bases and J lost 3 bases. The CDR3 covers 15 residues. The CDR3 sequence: CASSYRQGGYYGYTF. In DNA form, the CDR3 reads TGTGCCAGCAGTTACCGGCAGGGGGGTTACTATGGCTACACCTTC.

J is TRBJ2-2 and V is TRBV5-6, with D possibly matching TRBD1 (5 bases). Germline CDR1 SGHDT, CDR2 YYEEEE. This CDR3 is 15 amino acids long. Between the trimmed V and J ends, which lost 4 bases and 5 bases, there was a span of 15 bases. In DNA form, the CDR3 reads TGTGCCAGCAGCGGGGCTGGGGTCCGTACCGGGGAGCTGTTTTTT. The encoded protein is CASSGAGVRTGELFF.

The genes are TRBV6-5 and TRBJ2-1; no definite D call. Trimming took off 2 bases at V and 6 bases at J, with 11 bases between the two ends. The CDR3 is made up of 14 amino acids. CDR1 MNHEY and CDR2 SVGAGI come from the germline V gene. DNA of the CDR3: TGTGCCAGCAGTTACCTCCTGGGGTCCAATGAGCAGTTCTTC. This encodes CASSYLLGSNEQFF.

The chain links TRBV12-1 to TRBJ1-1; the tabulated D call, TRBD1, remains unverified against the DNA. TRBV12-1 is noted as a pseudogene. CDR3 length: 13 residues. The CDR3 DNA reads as TGTGCCAGCAGCTTGGGACAGCCAGAACAGGCTTTCTTT. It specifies CASSLGQPEQAFF.

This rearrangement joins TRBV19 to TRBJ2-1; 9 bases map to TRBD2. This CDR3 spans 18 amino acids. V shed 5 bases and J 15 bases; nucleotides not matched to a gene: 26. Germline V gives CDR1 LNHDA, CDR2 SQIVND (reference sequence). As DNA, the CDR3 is TGTGCCAGTAGTTCCCAAGAAGGGAGGGAAAGTGGTAGCGGGAGTTTGTTCTTC. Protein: CASSSQEGRESGSGSLFF.

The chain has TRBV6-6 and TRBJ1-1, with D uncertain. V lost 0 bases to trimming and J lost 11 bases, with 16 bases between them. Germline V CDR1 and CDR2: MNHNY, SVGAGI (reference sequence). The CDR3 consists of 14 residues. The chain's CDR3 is CASSYSHGETGAFF. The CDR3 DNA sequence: TGTGCCAGCAGTTACTCCCACGGAGAGACTGGGGCTTTCTTT.

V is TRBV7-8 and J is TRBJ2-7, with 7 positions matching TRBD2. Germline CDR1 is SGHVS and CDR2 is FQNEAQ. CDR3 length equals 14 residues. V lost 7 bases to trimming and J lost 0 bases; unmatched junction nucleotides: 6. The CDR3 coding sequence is TGTGCCAGCACTTCCCGGGAGGACTCCTACGAGCAGTACTTC. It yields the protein CASTSREDSYEQYF.

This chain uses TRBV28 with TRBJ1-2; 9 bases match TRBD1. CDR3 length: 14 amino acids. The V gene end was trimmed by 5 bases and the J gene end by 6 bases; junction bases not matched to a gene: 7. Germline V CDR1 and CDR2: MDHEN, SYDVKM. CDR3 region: CASSQTGGDDGYTF. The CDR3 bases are TGTGCCAGCAGTCAAACAGGGGGCGACGATGGCTACACCTTC.